A single sample is the source of the 17 T cell receptor beta chains below, sequenced in a study of T cell repertoires in cytomegalovirus infection (dated 2019 in TCRdb). These reads were obtained on an Illumina HiSeq 1500. The public reads were reanalyzed by TCRdb: fastp trimming at Q25, MiXCR alignment, in-frame beta chains only. Rows matching on CDR3 protein sequence are summarized as one entry with the most common DNA and genes. Counted in this sample were 680,000 or so distinct CDR3 sequences; 35% to 45% of them appeared once. Roughly 2.9% of the sample goes to the ten largest clones. The sequenced sample was PBMCs. All receptors derive from a human donor in good health (CMV status not recorded). Some clones in this sample may be carry-over from other donors' samples.

This clonotype was recorded a few times. The chain uses TRBV29-1 and TRBJ1-5; 9 bases fit TRBD1. This CDR3 is 13 amino acids long. The germline gives CDR1 SQVTM, CDR2 ANQGSEA. J was trimmed by 5 bases and V by 6 bases; bases with no gene match: 5. CDR3: CSVQTGGDQPQHF. The CDR3 DNA is TGCAGCGTACAGACAGGGGGAGATCAGCCCCAGCATTTT. The full variable domain, rest sourced from reference TRBV29-1 and TRBJ1-5, is SAVISQKPSRDICQRGTSLTIQCQVDSQVTMMFWYRQQPGQSLTLIATANQGSEATYESGFVIDKFPISRPNLTFSTLTVSNMSPEDSSIYLCSVQTGGDQPQHFGDGTRLSIL.

As regards this clonotype: This is likely a read error, given that the CDR3 carries no conserved phenylalanine or tryptophan at its end. The V call is TRBV10-3, the J call TRBJ2-1; 7 nucleotides match TRBD2. Germline V gives CDR1 ENHRY, CDR2 SYGVKD. J gave up 8 bases and V 7 bases, and 8 bases lay outside the gene matches. The CDR3 runs to 13 residues. The CDR3 DNA reads TGTGCCATCACGGAGCGGGAAAGGGATGAGCAGTTCTTA. Translating it yields CAITERERDEQFL.

The chain couples TRBV27 to TRBJ1-1; D not resolved. Germline assignment: CDR1 MNHEY and CDR2 SMNVEV (reference sequence). CDR3 length equals 14 residues. V was pared by 2 bases and J by 2 bases, with 9 bases between. CDR3: CASSLDGKNTEAFF. CDR3 DNA: TGTGCCAGCAGTTTAGACGGAAAAAACACTGAAGCTTTCTTT.

The CDR3 loop is CASSLDENEKLFF. The CDR3 region has the DNA TGTGCCAGCAGTCTTGACGAGAATGAAAAACTGTTTTTT. The chain employs TRBV12-3 or TRBV12-4 and TRBJ1-4; D remains unclear. CDR3 size: 13 residues. The germline V and J ends were trimmed by 5 bases and 5 bases, with 9 bases remaining between them.

The rearrangement links TRBV19 to TRBJ1-5; 7 nucleotides line up with TRBD1. The CDR3 totals 15 residues. J gave up 2 bases and V 8 bases, and 9 bases lay outside the gene matches. Germline CDR1 is LNHDA and CDR2 is SQIVND (reference sequence). The CDR3 DNA is TGTGCCAGTCCCCAGGGGGGGGACGGCAATCAGCCCCAGCATTTT. It encodes CASPQGGDGNQPQHF.

This clonotype was found a few times. The chain joins TRBV12-3 or TRBV12-4 to TRBJ1-1; 8 nucleotides align to TRBD1. The CDR3 length is 12 residues. Trimming at V came to 5 bases and at J to 10 bases, leaving 6 bases not matched to a gene. CDR3 sequence: CASSAGQGRAFF. The CDR3 DNA follows: TGTGCCAGCAGTGCCGGACAGGGCCGAGCTTTCTTT.

The chain has TRBV4-1 and TRBJ1-1; TRBD1 might be the D (5 bases). CDR1 is MGHRA, CDR2 YSYEKL, per germline. This CDR3 comprises 15 residues. Trimming left V 0 bases short and J 6 bases short, with 14 bases between. The CDR3 loop is CASSQEGAGRPEAFF. The CDR3 DNA follows: TGCGCCAGCAGCCAAGAAGGTGCGGGGCGGCCTGAAGCTTTCTTT.

This clonotype appeared a few times. The CDR3 sequence: CASSGGGNIQYF. The CDR3 nucleotides read TGTGCCAGCAGCGGGGGGGGAAACATTCAGTACTTC. The chain carries TRBV5-6 and TRBJ2-4; 7 bases are a match to TRBD2. This CDR3 region has 12 residues. Looked up from germline, CDR1 is SGHDT and CDR2 is YYEEEE. With 4 bases clipped from V and 6 bases from J, the junction kept 1 base outside the gene matches.

In regard to this clonotype: One base away lies a much larger clone, so this may be a sequencing read error. The chain combines TRBV12-3 or TRBV12-4 with TRBJ2-6, with D perhaps matching TRBD1 (5 bases). The CDR3 is made up of 16 amino acids. Trimming shortened V by 5 bases and J by 0 bases, and 11 bases separated the two germline ends. The DNA for the CDR3 is TGTGCCAGCAGTAAGACAGAGAACTCTGGGGCCAACGTCCTGACTTTC. This gives the protein CASSKTENSGANVLTF.

The chain joins TRBV12-3 or TRBV12-4 to TRBJ2-4; D is possibly TRBD1 (6 bases). With 4 bases removed from V and 6 bases from J, the gap between germline ends came to 16 bases. CDR3 length equals 15 residues. The CDR3 region has the DNA TGTGCCAGCAGTTCCAGGGTTTCAGGGGTAAACATTCAGTACTTC. Encoded protein: CASSSRVSGVNIQYF.

This clonotype occurred once. An end of the junction does not agree with germline; a read error may underlie this. V and J are TRBV5-1 and TRBJ2-2; 10 nucleotides line up with TRBD2. Looked up from germline, CDR1 is SGHRS and CDR2 is YFSETQ. The CDR3 extends over 12 amino acids. CDR3: CASSGGDGETFF. For the CDR3, the DNA is TGCGCAAGCAGCGGGGGGGACGGGGAGACGTTTTTT.

The CDR3 spells CASSISSGRGNQPQHF. The CDR3 DNA is TGTGCCAGTAGTATATCCTCGGGCAGGGGAAATCAGCCCCAGCATTTT. The V and J genes are TRBV19 and TRBJ1-5; maybe TRBD1 (6 bases). Trimming stripped 2 bases from V and 4 bases from J, with 15 bases between. Germline-derived CDR1 and CDR2 are LNHDA and SQIVND (reference sequence). This CDR3 comprises 16 residues.

This clonotype was counted many times. The chain joins TRBV7-2 to TRBJ2-7, with 7 bases lining up with TRBD1. The germline V gene has CDR1 SGHTA and CDR2 FQGNSA. The CDR3 is 14 amino acids. V lost 3 bases, J lost 1 base, and 3 bases stayed unmatched. DNA of the CDR3: TGTGCCAGCAGCTTTTTGGGACAGTCCTACGAGCAGTACTTC. It specifies CASSFLGQSYEQYF. Variable domain in full (rest from reference TRBV7-2 and TRBJ2-7): GAGVSQSPSNKVTEKGKDVELRCDPISGHTALYWYRQSLGQGLEFLIYFQGNSAPDKSGLPSDRFSAERTGGSVSTLTIQRTQQEDSAVYLCASSFLGQSYEQYFGPGTRLTVT.

This chain joins TRBV24-1 and TRBJ1-2; D might be TRBD1 (6 bases). The CDR3 runs 15 residues. Germline CDR1 and CDR2: KGHDR and SFDVKD. The V gene lost 5 bases and the J gene lost 4 bases, with 16 bases spanning the gap. The CDR3 here is CATSVGGASTYGYTF. The DNA of the CDR3 is TGTGCCACCAGTGTGGGGGGCGCTTCTACCTATGGCTACACCTTC.

This clonotype was picked up many times. This chain joins TRBV28 and TRBJ2-6; D call uncertain. Looked up from germline, CDR1 is MDHEN and CDR2 is SYDVKM. V was trimmed by 6 bases and J by 0 bases, leaving 18 bases between them. The CDR3 loop spans 18 amino acids. The DNA of the CDR3 is TGTGCCAGCAGCCAATTGACATTTGGGTCCTCTGGGGCCAACGTCCTGACTTTC. Translation gives CASSQLTFGSSGANVLTF.

This clonotype was counted only a few times. The V and J genes are TRBV28 and TRBJ1-4; no clear D. V was pared by 3 bases and J by 7 bases, with 12 bases between. In germline, CDR1 is MDHEN, CDR2 SYDVKM. This CDR3 region has 14 residues. Here the CDR3 DNA reads TGTGCCAGCAGTTTGGGCGGGGTCGGTGAAAAACTGTTTTTT. Protein: CASSLGGVGEKLFF.

The chain links TRBV10-3 to TRBJ1-1; TRBD1 matches 7 bases. V shed 9 bases, J shed 0 bases, and the junction held 10 bases outside the gene matches. CDR3 length: 15 amino acids. CDR1 ENHRY and CDR2 SYGVKD come from the germline V gene. CDR3 nucleotide sequence: TGTGCCATAACACCGGGACAGAACATGAACACTGAAGCTTTCTTT. This sequence encodes CAITPGQNMNTEAFF.